These 27 T cell receptor beta chains came from one sample sequenced in a study of blood T cell repertoires in COVID-19. The protocol was immunoSEQ multiplex PCR, while the TCRdb copy is restricted to in-frame clones and leaves out a portion. The data contain 200,000 to 250,000 clones, 75% to 95% of them singletons. Sequenced input: PBMCs or T cells enriched from blood (not recorded which). Source of these receptors: a woman aged 18-29 years who had recovered from COVID-19.

The chain recombines TRBV9 with TRBJ2-3; possible D gene TRBD2, 5 bases. The CDR3 length is 16 residues. Germline V gives CDR1 SGDLS, CDR2 YYNGEE. V lost 1 base and J 4 bases, leaving 16 bases between the germline ends. The CDR3 nucleotides are TGTGCCAGCAGCGTATATTTCCGGGCGGGCGCAGATACGCAGTATTTT. Amino acids: CASSVYFRAGADTQYF. Full variable domain (missing parts from reference TRBV9 and TRBJ2-3): DSGVTQTPKHLITATGQRVTLRCSPRSGDLSVYWYQQSLDQGLQFLIQYYNGEERAKGNILERFSAQQFPDLHSELNLSSLELGDSALYFCASSVYFRAGADTQYFGPGTRLTVL.

J is TRBJ2-2 and V is TRBV13, with D uncertain. CDR3 length equals 12 residues. V was cut by 5 bases and J by 5 bases, with 6 bases left in between. The germline CDR1 and CDR2 sequences are PRHDT and FYEKMQ (reference sequence). This CDR3 is CASSPQTGELFF. The CDR3, as DNA: TGTGCCAGCAGCCCCCAAACCGGGGAGCTGTTTTTT.

V is TRBV9 and J is TRBJ2-3, with 9 bases aligning to TRBD2. V shed 0 bases, J shed 3 bases, and the junction held 2 bases outside the gene matches. Per the germline V gene, CDR1 is SGDLS and CDR2 is YYNGEE. This CDR3 spans 15 amino acids. The CDR3 sequence: CASSVGLAGTDTQYF. The CDR3 region has the DNA TGTGCCAGCAGCGTAGGGCTAGCGGGGACAGATACGCAGTATTTT.

The chain recombines TRBV14 with TRBJ2-2; the match to TRBD1 covers 8 bases. Germline CDR1 reads SGHDN; CDR2 reads FVKESK. Germline trimming cut 3 bases from V and 7 bases from J; bases unmatched to any gene: 7. The CDR3 consists of 15 residues. The CDR3: CASSQLNRGIGELFF. CDR3 coding DNA: TGTGCCAGCAGCCAGTTAAACAGGGGGATCGGGGAGCTGTTTTTT.

This chain joins TRBV28 and TRBJ1-2; maybe TRBD1 (5 bases). The V end lost 6 bases, the J end lost 4 bases, and 15 bases lay between the germline ends. Germline V gene sequence: CDR1 MDHEN, CDR2 SYDVKM. The CDR3 is 14 residues long. The CDR3 loop reads CASRQDSGSYGYTF. The CDR3 nucleotides are TGTGCCAGCAGACAAGACAGTGGATCCTATGGCTACACCTTC.

This sequence joins TRBV4-1 and TRBJ2-6; D is unresolved. The CDR3 is 16 amino acids. With 1 base removed from V and 1 base from J, the gap between germline ends came to 8 bases. CDR1 MGHRA and CDR2 YSYEKL come from the germline V gene. The CDR3 region is CASSQVAESGANVLTF. In nucleotides, the CDR3 is TGCGCCAGCAGCCAAGTCGCGGAATCTGGGGCCAACGTCCTGACTTTC.

The V and J genes are TRBV27 and TRBJ2-1; 9 bases are shared with TRBD2. The ends lost 3 bases at V and 15 bases at J; junction bases unmatched: 9. The CDR3 has 13 residues. The germline CDR1 and CDR2 sequences are MNHEY and SMNVEV (reference sequence). The CDR3 nucleotides are TGTGCCAGCAGTTTTGGGGTAGCGGGAGTGCCGTTCTTC. It is translated as CASSFGVAGVPFF.

The chain links TRBV9 to TRBJ2-1; TRBD2 is a possible D gene (5 bases). Germline loops: CDR1 SGDLS, CDR2 YYNGEE. V was shortened by 0 bases and J by 6 bases, with 7 bases between the two germline ends. This CDR3 is built from 13 residues. DNA for the CDR3: TGTGCCAGCAGCGTAGGACGGGGCAATGAGCAGTTCTTC. Protein product: CASSVGRGNEQFF.

This rearrangement joins TRBV4-3 to TRBJ1-1; maybe TRBD1 (6 bases). Deletions cut 3 bases from V and 5 bases from J, with 16 bases between. The germline CDR1 and CDR2 sequences are LGHNA and YSLEER. This CDR3 region has 15 residues. CDR3 nucleotides: TGCGCCAGCAGCCAGGAAGGGGGGGCCTGGACTGAAGCTTTCTTT. Its protein is CASSQEGGAWTEAFF.

This rearrangement joins TRBV5-1 to TRBJ1-2, with 9 bases matching TRBD1. With 4 bases clipped from V and 7 bases from J, the junction kept 8 bases outside the gene matches. The CDR3 has 14 residues. Germline V gene sequence: CDR1 SGHRS, CDR2 YFSETQ. The CDR3 here is CASSPRDRAGGYTF. CDR3 nucleotides: TGCGCCAGCAGCCCCCGGGACAGGGCCGGTGGCTACACCTTC.

V and J are TRBV18 and TRBJ2-7, with TRBD1 matching 11 bases. The CDR3 extends over 15 amino acids. Unmatched junction bases numbered 2, after V lost 3 bases and J lost 1 base. Germline V gene data show CDR1 as KGHSH and CDR2 as LQKENI. The CDR3 DNA reads TGTGCCAGCTCACCCCGGGACAGGGGGTCCTACGAGCAGTACTTC. This encodes CASSPRDRGSYEQYF.

This chain links TRBV28 with TRBJ1-1, with 11 bases that match TRBD1. Per the germline V gene, CDR1 is MDHEN and CDR2 is SYDVKM. CDR3 length: 17 amino acids. The ends lost 2 bases at V and 5 bases at J; junction bases unmatched: 10. The CDR3 DNA reads as TGTGCCAGCAGTTTAGGCCCCTCAGGACAGGGGGCGACTGAAGCTTTCTTT. This gives the protein CASSLGPSGQGATEAFF.

J is TRBJ2-5 and V is TRBV28; 14 nucleotides match TRBD2. The CDR3 totals 14 residues. V lost 9 bases, J lost 4 bases, and 4 bases stayed unmatched. Germline CDR1 and CDR2: MDHEN and SYDVKM. The CDR3 is CASGTSGSVETQYF. CDR3 DNA sequence: TGTGCCAGTGGGACTAGCGGGAGCGTAGAGACCCAGTACTTC.

The chain uses TRBV7-3 and TRBJ2-2; 7 nucleotides align to TRBD2. The V gene end was trimmed by 1 base and the J gene end by 5 bases; junction bases not matched to a gene: 13. CDR3 length: 18 amino acids. CDR1 and CDR2 (germline): SGHTA, FQGTGA. This CDR3 reads CASSLNSRAGNYTGELFF. Written as DNA, the CDR3 is TGTGCCAGCAGCTTAAATAGTAGAGCGGGGAACTATACCGGGGAGCTGTTTTTT. Drawing the rest from reference TRBV7-3 and TRBJ2-2, the complete variable domain is GAGVSQTPSNKVTEKGKYVELRCDPISGHTALYWYRQSLGQGPEFLIYFQGTGAADDSGLPNDRFFAVRPEGSVSTLKIQRTERGDSAVYLCASSLNSRAGNYTGELFFGEGSRLTVL.

The rearrangement links TRBV4-2 to TRBJ2-7; D is possibly TRBD2 (6 bases). This CDR3 region has 16 residues. Germline loops: CDR1 LGHNA, CDR2 YNFKEQ. Trimming shortened V by 3 bases and J by 5 bases, and 20 bases separated the two germline ends. CDR3 sequence reads: CASSQRDRLGYDEQYF. CDR3 DNA sequence: TGTGCCAGCAGCCAGAGGGATAGACTAGGGTACGACGAGCAGTACTTC.

J is TRBJ1-2 and V is TRBV25-1; 7 bases map to TRBD1. The J segment lost 8 bases and the V segment lost 3 bases, leaving 9 bases of the junction unmatched. Germline V gene sequence: CDR1 MGHDK, CDR2 SYGVNS. This CDR3 is built from 14 residues. CDR3 bases: TGTGCCAGCAGTGAGACAGGGTACGTGCAAGGCTACACCTTC. This gives the protein CASSETGYVQGYTF.

The J gene is TRBJ1-2, the V gene TRBV7-2, with D uncertain. The ends were cut back, 2 bases at V and 5 bases at J, with 15 bases in the middle. This CDR3 is built from 15 residues. Per germline, CDR1 SGHTA and CDR2 FQGNSA. Here the CDR3 DNA reads TGTGCCAGCAGCTTAATTGGTTTTGGGGAGTATGGCTACACCTTC. It translates to CASSLIGFGEYGYTF.

A note on this clone: One junction end disagrees with the germline gene, perhaps due to a read error. The chain employs TRBV7-7 and TRBJ1-5; possible D gene TRBD1, 5 bases. CDR1 and CDR2 (germline): SSHAT, FNYEAQ (reference sequence). This CDR3 comprises 13 residues. For the CDR3, the DNA is TGTGCTAGCAGCCAGGGCCTAAATCAGCCCCAGCATTTT. Translated, it gives CASSQGLNQPQHF.

V is TRBV27 and J is TRBJ1-2; TRBD1 aligns across 8 bases. The CDR3 has 14 residues. Trimming removed 5 bases from V and 7 bases from J; junction bases left unmatched: 9. Germline V gene data show CDR1 as MNHEY and CDR2 as SMNVEV (reference sequence). The CDR3: CASSIQGALGGYTF. CDR3 nucleotides: TGTGCCAGCAGTATTCAGGGGGCGCTGGGTGGCTACACCTTC.

V is TRBV13 and J is TRBJ1-5; the D is unclear. Trimming shortened V by 5 bases and J by 0 bases, and 8 bases separated the two germline ends. Germline lookup yields CDR1 PRHDT and CDR2 FYEKMQ (reference sequence). This CDR3 contains 14 residues. CDR3 region: CASSAAHSNQPQHF. As DNA, the CDR3 is TGTGCCAGCAGCGCGGCCCATAGCAATCAGCCCCAGCATTTT.

This clone was found once. The chain is built from TRBV19 and TRBJ1-6; D ambiguous. CDR1 and CDR2 from the germline V gene are LNHDA and SQIVND (reference sequence). CDR3 size: 13 residues. V lost 7 bases and J 5 bases, leaving 9 bases between the germline ends. The CDR3 DNA sequence: TGTGCCAGTACCTGGGAGAATAATTCACCCCTCCACTTT. Its translation: CASTWENNSPLHF.

This rearrangement joins TRBV7-2 to TRBJ1-2; 10 nucleotides agree with TRBD1. The V gene's germline CDR1 is SGHTA and CDR2 FQGNSA. J gave up 4 bases and V 4 bases, and 6 bases lay outside the gene matches. This CDR3 has 15 amino acids. The CDR3 region is CASSSRQGALYGYTF. Written as DNA, the CDR3 is TGTGCCAGCAGCTCGAGACAGGGGGCTCTCTATGGCTACACCTTC.

The V gene is TRBV25-1, the J gene TRBJ1-2, with TRBD1 identical over 8 bases. The CDR3 loop spans 14 amino acids. Trimming removed 8 bases from V and 7 bases from J; junction bases left unmatched: 12. Germline loops: CDR1 MGHDK, CDR2 SYGVNS. CDR3: CASRPPGQEAGYTF. CDR3 sequence (DNA): TGTGCCAGCCGTCCCCCGGGACAGGAAGCTGGCTACACCTTC.

The chain uses TRBV3-1 (or the pseudogene TRBV3-2) and TRBJ1-2; D might be TRBD1 (6 bases). The germline V and J ends were trimmed by 0 bases and 4 bases, with 12 bases remaining between them. The CDR3 loop spans 15 amino acids. CDR1 is LGHDT, CDR2 YNNKEL, per germline (reference sequence). Here the CDR3 DNA reads TGTGCCAGCAGCCAAGATCCAGGGGCTGGCTATGGCTACACCTTC. Protein product: CASSQDPGAGYGYTF.

With regard to this clone: Other DNA sequences within the sample encode an identical CDR3. The rearrangement links TRBV3-1 (or the pseudogene TRBV3-2) to TRBJ2-3; tentatively, D is TRBD1 (5 bases). Germline V lookup: CDR1 LGHDT, CDR2 YNNKEL (reference sequence). This CDR3 has 15 residues. V gave up 3 bases and J gave up 0 bases, with 10 bases separating them. CDR3 bases: TGTGCCAGCAGCCAGACAGTCGCTAGCACAGATACGCAGTATTTT. It codes for CASSQTVASTDTQYF.

The chain recombines TRBV7-2 with TRBJ2-5; TRBD2 matches 10 bases. In germline, CDR1 is SGHTA, CDR2 FQGNSA. CDR3 length equals 16 residues. J was trimmed by 5 bases and V by 2 bases; bases with no gene match: 8. Written as DNA, the CDR3 is TGTGCCAGCAGCTTACCCAGCGGGGGGGCCGGCGAGACCCAGTACTTC. Translation: CASSLPSGGAGETQYF.

Written as DNA, the CDR3 is TGTGCCAGCTCAGCGGACAGGGCGAACACTGAAGCTTTCTTT. Encoded protein: CASSADRANTEAFF. The V gene is TRBV18, the J gene TRBJ1-1, with 8 bases fitting TRBD1. Trimming at V came to 5 bases and at J to 1 base, leaving 3 bases not matched to a gene. Germline V gene sequence: CDR1 KGHSH, CDR2 LQKENI. This CDR3 has 14 amino acids.